This T cell receptor (beta chain) was retrieved from a study of Graves' ophthalmopathy and Graves' hyperthyroidism. There are 15 residues in the CDR3. Per germline, CDR1 SGHRS and CDR2 YFSETQ. V lost 4 bases and J lost 5, with 15 bases in between. Patients with other autoimmune diseases, uncontrolled infections, pregnancy or lactation were excluded. This clonotype appeared many times. RNA transcripts yielded amplified TCR beta CDR3 regions. The first round was an RT-PCR with HTBI primers, and the second round was a multiplex PCR. TCRdb passed the multiplex PCR reads through MiXCR, listing each CDR3 protein once. The sample has 450,000 or so distinct CDR3 sequences; approximately 15% are singletons.

The sequencing input was blood. The receptor's source is a woman in her twenties or thirties with Graves' ophthalmopathy. The rearrangement joins TRBV5-1 to TRBJ1-4, with D perhaps TRBD1 (6 bases). The DNA of the CDR3 is TGCGCCAGCAGCGACCCCAGGGGAGGAAATGAAAAACTGTTTTTT. Residues: CASSDPRGGNEKLFF.